What follows is one T cell receptor beta chain and its context. Antigen specificity is unknown. Germline V CDR1 and CDR2: MRHNA, SNTAGT. The CDR3 covers 16 residues. The V segment lost 0 bases and the J segment 7 bases; nucleotides outside the gene matches: 7. The data derive from a study of OX40 agonist ivuxolimab in advanced cancers. Study-level information: Dose-escalation patients had hepatocellular carcinoma, melanoma, renal cell or head and neck cancer. Study outcomes and limitations: Doses of 0.1 to 3.0 mg/kg were accompanied by clonal expansion of CD4+ and CD8+ blood T cells by week 6.

This table comes from immunoSEQ multiplex PCR, and its TCRdb copy is limited to in-frame clones, with some not included. The data show some 44,000 clones, roughly 84% seen once. The chain employs TRBV6-4 and TRBJ2-1; 9 bases line up with TRBD2. The sample consisted of CD4+ or CD8+ T cells sorted from blood, taken in a trial of the OX40 agonist ivuxolimab. The TCR originated in an adult with an advanced solid tumor such as melanoma, head and neck, liver or kidney cancer. CDR3 bases: TGTGCCAGCAGTGACTCGACGCGGGGGGGCGGAAATGAGCAGTTCTTC. This encodes CASSDSTRGGGNEQFF.